These 24 T cell receptor beta chains were sequenced from one sample in a study of cytomegalovirus exposure and HLA in healthy donors. The PCR had 60 Vbeta and 13 Jbeta primers. Profiled with immunoSEQ multiplex PCR; TCRdb holds only in-frame clones, not every one. This table has roughly 150,000 clones, over 60% appearing once. The sequencing input was PBMCs. These receptors all come from a man aged 40-49 years in good health and CMV-seronegative.

The chain links TRBV6-5 to TRBJ2-1; 10 bases line up with TRBD1. Germline assignment: CDR1 MNHEY and CDR2 SVGAGI. The CDR3 totals 16 residues. After removal of 2 bases from V and 8 bases from J, the junction contained 9 bases not matched to a gene. This CDR3 reads CASSYGQGGASHEQFF. The CDR3 DNA reads TGTGCCAGCAGTTACGGACAGGGGGGGGCCTCCCATGAGCAGTTCTTC.

This clone was observed once. The chain recombines TRBV5-1 with TRBJ2-7, with D uncertain. V was shortened by 0 bases and J by 2 bases, with 9 bases between the two germline ends. The CDR3 has 14 amino acids. Looked up from germline, CDR1 is SGHRS and CDR2 is YFSETQ. CDR3 bases: TGCGCCAGCAGCTTGGCCAGAGGAGCCTACGAGCAGTACTTC. Its translation: CASSLARGAYEQYF.

V gene TRBV20-1 combines with J gene TRBJ1-2; D unclear. The CDR3 loop spans 10 amino acids. The V gene's germline CDR1 is DFQATT and CDR2 SNEGSKA (reference sequence). CDR3 in DNA: TGCAGCGTGAGTTTTGAGGGCTACACCTTC. Encoded protein: CSVSFEGYTF.

The CDR3 DNA reads as TGTGCCAGCAGACCTGGGCCGGGACTTTTCTCGGGGGAGCAGTACTTC. Translation: CASRPGPGLFSGEQYF. This sequence joins TRBV7-8 and TRBJ2-7; possible D gene TRBD2, 6 bases. Trimming pared 6 bases from V and 7 bases from J, leaving 25 bases between. This CDR3 comprises 16 residues. Germline assignment: CDR1 SGHVS and CDR2 FQNEAQ.

CDR3 region: CASIQSRQYQPQHF. The CDR3 coding sequence is TGTGCCAGCATCCAGAGCAGGCAGTATCAGCCCCAGCATTTT. The gene calls are TRBV6-1 and TRBJ1-5; D is undetermined. This CDR3 region has 14 residues. Germline CDR1 and CDR2: MNHNS and SASEGT. Deletions cut 7 bases from V and 5 bases from J, with 15 bases between.

The rearrangement joins TRBV5-4 to TRBJ1-1; TRBD1 might be the D (5 bases). CDR1 and CDR2 (germline): SGHNT, YYREEE (reference sequence). Trimming left V 6 bases short and J 1 base short, with 16 bases between. This CDR3 region has 15 residues. CDR3 sequence: CASNGRGAGNTEAFF. In nucleotides, the CDR3 is TGTGCCAGCAACGGTAGGGGCGCCGGGAACACTGAAGCTTTCTTT.

The chain has TRBV27 and TRBJ2-1, with D possibly matching TRBD2 (6 bases). The CDR3 length is 13 residues. Germline CDR1 reads MNHEY; CDR2 reads SMNVEV (reference sequence). Trimming removed 3 bases at V and 5 bases at J, with 8 bases between. In DNA form, the CDR3 reads TGTGCCAGCAGTTTCGGAGGGAACAATGAGCAGTTCTTC. It codes for CASSFGGNNEQFF.

The J gene is TRBJ2-7, the V gene TRBV28; no reliable D call. Germline V lookup: CDR1 MDHEN, CDR2 SYDVKM. Deletions cut 7 bases from V and 6 bases from J, with 10 bases between. This CDR3 contains 11 residues. The CDR3 sequence: CASTRRREQYF. In DNA, the CDR3 is TGTGCCAGCACTCGCAGGCGCGAGCAGTACTTC. Filled out from reference TRBV28 and TRBJ2-7, the complete variable domain reads DVKVTQSSRYLVKRTGEKVFLECVQDMDHENMFWYRQDPGLGLRLIYFSYDVKMKEKGDIPEGYSVSREKKERFSLILESASTNQTSMYLCASTRRREQYFGPGTRLTVT.

The J gene is TRBJ1-1, the V gene TRBV6-5, with 9 bases lining up with TRBD1. The germline V gene has CDR1 MNHEY and CDR2 SVGAGI. Unmatched junction bases numbered 11, after V lost 6 bases and J lost 6 bases. The CDR3 is made up of 15 amino acids. The CDR3 region has the DNA TGTGCCAGCAGAACCCCCGGGACAGGGAATCCTGAAGCTTTCTTT. It is translated as CASRTPGTGNPEAFF.

J is TRBJ2-1 and V is TRBV7-9; D ambiguous. Germline V gives CDR1 SEHNR, CDR2 FQNEAQ (reference sequence). The CDR3 runs 18 residues. V was cut by 4 bases and J by 1 base, with 20 bases left in between. CDR3 bases: TGTGCCAGCAGCTCGGCGGTTGGCGACCTACTGTCCTACAATGAGCAGTTCTTC. Its translation: CASSSAVGDLLSYNEQFF.

The chain links TRBV6-5 to TRBJ2-7, with D perhaps TRBD2 (6 bases). Germline V gene lookup returns CDR1 MNHEY and CDR2 SVGAGI. CDR3 length: 15 residues. The ends were cut back, 6 bases at V and 3 bases at J, with 18 bases in the middle. The CDR3 here is CASRFGEAGLYEQYF. The CDR3, as DNA: TGTGCCAGCAGGTTCGGGGAGGCGGGACTCTACGAGCAGTACTTC.

The chain recombines TRBV6-6 with TRBJ1-2, with D unresolved. The CDR3 runs 15 residues. The V gene's germline CDR1 is MNHNY and CDR2 SVGAGI (reference sequence). Trimming pared 10 bases from V and 5 bases from J, leaving 23 bases between. CDR3 DNA sequence: TGTGCCACCTACGACGGGTCCTCTCCTGGGTATGGCTACACCTTC. Protein sequence: CATYDGSSPGYGYTF.

J is TRBJ2-1 and V is TRBV15; 14 bases line up with TRBD2. The germline V gene has CDR1 LNHNV and CDR2 YYDKDF (reference sequence). V shed 3 bases and J 8 bases; nucleotides not matched to a gene: 3. The length of the CDR3 is 15 residues. The CDR3 region is CATSSPGLAGDEQFF. Written as DNA, the CDR3 is TGTGCCACCAGCAGTCCGGGACTAGCGGGAGATGAGCAGTTCTTC.

This chain connects TRBV7-9 to TRBJ2-1, with 12 bases that match TRBD2. The V and J ends lost 3 bases and 8 bases, in that order; junction bases with no gene match: 5. The CDR3 loop spans 15 amino acids. The V gene's germline CDR1 is SEHNR and CDR2 FQNEAQ (reference sequence). The DNA for the CDR3 is TGTGCCAGCAGCTTCCCGACTAGCGGGAGTTATGAGCAGTTCTTC. Translated: CASSFPTSGSYEQFF.

This chain joins TRBV7-2 and TRBJ1-3, with TRBD1 as a possible D gene (5 bases). This CDR3 spans 15 amino acids. V was pared by 4 bases and J by 2 bases, with 12 bases between. Germline V gene sequence: CDR1 SGHTA, CDR2 FQGNSA. CDR3 coding DNA: TGTGCCAGCAGCTGGGGACTTAGCGCTGGAAACACCATATATTTT. This encodes CASSWGLSAGNTIYF.

The chain uses TRBV7-9 and TRBJ1-1; 7 bases are shared with TRBD1. The J segment lost 4 bases and the V segment lost 0 bases, leaving 5 bases of the junction unmatched. Germline V CDR1 and CDR2: SEHNR, FQNEAQ (reference sequence). This CDR3 spans 15 amino acids. CDR3 in amino acids: CASSLADTGVTEAFF. The CDR3 nucleotides read TGTGCCAGCAGCTTAGCGGATACAGGGGTCACTGAAGCTTTCTTT.

The chain joins TRBV7-6 to TRBJ2-2, with TRBD2 matching 14 bases. Trimming took 2 bases from V and 0 from J; bases not matched to a gene: 8. This CDR3 region has 20 residues. Germline CDR1 SGHVS, CDR2 FNYEAQ. The CDR3 bases are TGTGCCAGCAGCTTAACTACACGGACTAGCGGGGGGCCGAACACCGGGGAGCTGTTTTTT. Encoded protein: CASSLTTRTSGGPNTGELFF.

The genes are TRBV5-5 and TRBJ2-7; D not certain. This CDR3 has 15 amino acids. Germline V gene lookup returns CDR1 SGHKS and CDR2 YYEKEE (reference sequence). The ends were cut back, 0 bases at V and 6 bases at J, with 16 bases in the middle. The CDR3 spells CASSLARSVLGEQYF. The CDR3 nucleotides read TGTGCCAGCAGCTTGGCTAGGAGCGTTCTCGGCGAGCAGTACTTC.

V gene TRBV5-6 combines with J gene TRBJ2-5; 14 nucleotides align to TRBD2. Losses at the gene ends were 3 bases for V and 3 bases for J; bases not matched to a gene: 10. Germline V CDR1 and CDR2: SGHDT, YYEEEE. The CDR3 extends over 18 amino acids. The CDR3 region is CASSSEGLAGEWEETQYF. The DNA of the CDR3 is TGTGCCAGCAGCTCCGAGGGACTAGCGGGAGAATGGGAAGAGACCCAGTACTTC.

This clone was counted between two and nine times. This chain connects TRBV5-1 to TRBJ2-2, with D perhaps TRBD1 (6 bases). V dropped 0 bases and J dropped 4 bases, with 10 bases sitting between them. The CDR3 consists of 15 residues. Germline CDR1 SGHRS, CDR2 YFSETQ. The CDR3 sequence is CASSLVQGSTGELFF. Here the CDR3 DNA reads TGCGCCAGCAGCTTGGTACAGGGAAGCACCGGGGAGCTGTTTTTT.

The rearrangement links TRBV6-1 to TRBJ1-3; weak D call: TRBD1 (5 bases). Trimming took off 7 bases at V and 0 bases at J, with 10 bases between the two ends. This CDR3 has 14 amino acids. From germline, CDR1 is MNHNS and CDR2 SASEGT. CDR3 loop: CASNRQLSGNTIYF. The DNA for the CDR3 is TGTGCCAGCAACAGACAGCTCTCTGGAAACACCATATATTTT.

This chain uses TRBV19 with TRBJ2-3, with D possibly TRBD2 on 6 matching bases. Germline V gene lookup returns CDR1 LNHDA and CDR2 SQIVND (reference sequence). The CDR3 runs to 15 residues. Trimming took off 2 bases at V and 2 bases at J, with 11 bases between the two ends. The CDR3 coding sequence is TGTGCCAGTAGTATATTCGCGGGGTACACAGATACGCAGTATTTT. Translation: CASSIFAGYTDTQYF.

This rearrangement joins TRBV11-2 to TRBJ2-1; 10 bases align to TRBD2. With V trimmed by 3 bases and J by 0 bases, 8 bases remained unmatched. This CDR3 spans 18 amino acids. Germline V CDR1 and CDR2: SGHAT, FQNNGV. The CDR3 sequence: CASSFRSSGGSSYNEQFF. The DNA for the CDR3 is TGTGCCAGCAGCTTTAGGAGTAGCGGGGGGAGCTCCTACAATGAGCAGTTCTTC.

The chain links TRBV2 to TRBJ2-3, with 9 positions matching TRBD2. V shed 4 bases, J shed 2 bases, and the junction held 7 bases outside the gene matches. The CDR3 is 16 amino acids. CDR1 is SNHLY, CDR2 FYNNEI, per germline. CDR3 loop: CASSVDSGGNTDTQYF. The CDR3, as DNA: TGTGCCAGCAGTGTGGATAGCGGGGGAAACACAGATACGCAGTATTTT. Variable domain in full (rest from reference TRBV2 and TRBJ2-3): EPEVTQTPSHQVTQMGQEVILRCVPISNHLYFYWYRQILGQKVEFLVSFYNNEISEKSEIFDDQFSVERPDGSNFTLKIRSTKLEDSAMYFCASSVDSGGNTDTQYFGPGTRLTVL.